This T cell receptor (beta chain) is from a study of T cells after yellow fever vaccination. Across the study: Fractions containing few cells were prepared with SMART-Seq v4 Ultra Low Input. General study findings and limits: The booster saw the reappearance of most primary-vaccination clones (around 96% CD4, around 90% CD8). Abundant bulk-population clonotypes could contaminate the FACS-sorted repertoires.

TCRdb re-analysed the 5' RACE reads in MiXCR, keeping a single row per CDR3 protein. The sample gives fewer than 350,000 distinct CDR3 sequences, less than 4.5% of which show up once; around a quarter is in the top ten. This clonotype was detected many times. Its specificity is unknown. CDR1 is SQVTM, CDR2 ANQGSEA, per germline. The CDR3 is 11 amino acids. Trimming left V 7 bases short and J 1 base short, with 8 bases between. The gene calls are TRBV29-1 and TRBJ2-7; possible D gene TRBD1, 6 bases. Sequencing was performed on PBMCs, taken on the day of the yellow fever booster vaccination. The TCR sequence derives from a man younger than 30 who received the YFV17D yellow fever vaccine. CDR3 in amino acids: CSGQGSYEQYF. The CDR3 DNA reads TGCAGCGGCCAGGGGTCCTACGAGCAGTACTTC.